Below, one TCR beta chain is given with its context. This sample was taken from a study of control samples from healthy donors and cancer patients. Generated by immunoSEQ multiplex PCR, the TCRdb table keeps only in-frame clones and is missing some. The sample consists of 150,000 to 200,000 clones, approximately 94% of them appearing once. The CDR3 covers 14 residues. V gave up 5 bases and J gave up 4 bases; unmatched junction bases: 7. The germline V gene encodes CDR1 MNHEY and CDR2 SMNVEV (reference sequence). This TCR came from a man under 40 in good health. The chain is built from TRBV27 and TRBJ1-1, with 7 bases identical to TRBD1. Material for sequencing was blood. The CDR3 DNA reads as TGTGCCAGCAGTCCACTGACAGGGATCACTGAAGCTTTCTTT. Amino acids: CASSPLTGITEAFF.